The 8 T cell receptor beta chains presented below share a single source sample, sequenced in a study of blood T cell repertoires in COVID-19. Profiling relied on immunoSEQ multiplex PCR, and the TCRdb table lists in-frame clones only, not all of them. The data hold around 200,000 clones, with 75% to 90% observed a single time. Sequenced material: PBMCs or T cells enriched from blood (not recorded which). The source is a woman between 25 and 40 years old who had been exposed to COVID-19.

CDR3 in DNA: TGCAGCGCCAGGGGGTTTGGCTACACCTTC. Translated: CSARGFGYTF. The rearrangement joins TRBV29-1 to TRBJ1-2; 7 bases agree with TRBD1. The CDR3 is 10 amino acids. Germline CDR1 and CDR2: SQVTM and ANQGSEA. With 7 bases clipped from V and 7 bases from J, the junction kept 3 bases outside the gene matches.

V usage is TRBV5-5 and J usage is TRBJ1-5; maybe TRBD1 (6 bases). The CDR3 runs to 15 residues. Germline V gives CDR1 SGHKS, CDR2 YYEKEE (reference sequence). The V end lost 0 bases, the J end lost 2 bases, and 9 bases lay between the germline ends. The CDR3 region has the DNA TGTGCCAGCAGCTTGGCAGGGGTAGGCAATCAGCCCCAGCATTTT. Its protein product is CASSLAGVGNQPQHF. Complete variable domain (other parts from reference TRBV5-5 and TRBJ1-5): DAGVTQSPTHLIKTRGQQVTLRCSPISGHKSVSWYQQVLGQGPQFIFQYYEKEERGRGNFPDRFSARQFPNYSSELNVNALLLGDSALYLCASSLAGVGNQPQHFGDGTRLSIL.

The gene calls are TRBV30 and TRBJ1-1; D is ambiguous. Trimming removed 4 bases at V and 2 bases at J, with 11 bases between. CDR1 and CDR2 (germline): GTSNPN, SVGIG (reference sequence). CDR3 length: 13 residues. CDR3 region: CAWTLTGNTEAFF. The DNA for the CDR3 is TGTGCCTGGACATTGACGGGAAACACTGAAGCTTTCTTT.

This clone came up a few times. The chain recombines TRBV10-3 with TRBJ1-3; 9 bases map to TRBD1. Germline CDR1 ENHRY, CDR2 SYGVKD. Trimming cost V 6 bases and J 5 bases; bases outside gene matches: 8. The CDR3 has 15 residues. Written as DNA, the CDR3 is TGTGCCATCAGACCGGGACAGGGAGAAAGAAACACCATATATTTT. Protein product: CAIRPGQGERNTIYF.

The chain uses TRBV9 and TRBJ2-1, with D possibly TRBD1 on 5 matching bases. From germline, CDR1 is SGDLS and CDR2 YYNGEE. This CDR3 has 15 amino acids. V shed 2 bases and J shed 0 bases, with 9 bases lying between them. CDR3 amino acids: CASSVADSSYNEQFF. The CDR3 region has the DNA TGTGCCAGCAGCGTTGCAGACAGCTCCTACAATGAGCAGTTCTTC.

The rearrangement joins TRBV29-1 to TRBJ1-2; possible D gene TRBD1, 6 bases. This CDR3 region has 11 residues. Trimming pared 3 bases from V and 8 bases from J, leaving 10 bases between. Germline V gives CDR1 SQVTM, CDR2 ANQGSEA. Here the CDR3 DNA reads TGCAGCGTTGATACAGGGTGGGGCTACACCTTC. This sequence encodes CSVDTGWGYTF.

V usage is TRBV7-2 and J usage is TRBJ1-3; a possible D gene is TRBD1 (6 bases). CDR1 is SGHTA and CDR2 is FQGNSA in the germline V gene. With 8 bases removed from V and 0 bases from J, the gap between germline ends came to 17 bases. This CDR3 has 16 amino acids. The CDR3 DNA is TGTGCCAGCGGATCCCTGGACAGATCCTCTGGAAACACCATATATTTT. This gives the protein CASGSLDRSSGNTIYF.

The chain uses TRBV18 and TRBJ1-3; D ambiguous. The V gene's germline CDR1 is KGHSH and CDR2 LQKENI. This CDR3 has 15 residues. V lost 2 bases to trimming and J lost 2 bases, with 10 bases between them. CDR3 nucleotides: TGTGCCAGCTCACCAAAAAGCGACCCTGGAAACACCATATATTTT. This gives the protein CASSPKSDPGNTIYF.